A selection of T cell receptor beta chains follows, all from one sample in a study of blood T cell repertoires in COVID-19. The assay was immunoSEQ multiplex PCR, and TCRdb's table has in-frame clones only and misses some. The table has roughly 230,000 clones, 65% to 85% seen once. Sequenced: peripheral blood. The receptors originated from a woman of 80 years or more with acute or convalescent COVID-19. Both conserved end residues are trimmed from each CDR3. Some rows mark clone size as missing; the rest say once, few, many or name a class of expanded clone.

TRBV5-6	.	TRBJ1-4	ASSAGQGTGEKLF
TRBV19	.	TRBJ2-7	ASRPSSSGIYEQY
TRBV30	.	TRBJ2-5	AWRPLGLAGVETQY
TRBV19	.	TRBJ1-5	ASSPNRGVIGDQPQH
TRBV5-4	.	TRBJ1-6	ASSLDAAPLH
TRBV7-2	.	TRBJ2-4	ASSLAEGRNIQY
TRBV28	.	TRBJ1-6	ASSQLQGAHNDSPLH
TRBV7-8	once	TRBJ1-4	ASSLVGTEREKLF
TRBV10-3	.	TRBJ1-1	AISKQGAVGTEAF
TRBV5-4	.	TRBJ1-3	ASSLRGGGNTIY
TRBV21-1	once	TRBJ1-1	ASSKVGGDRMNTEAF
TRBV7-9	.	TRBJ2-3	ASGRAGGTDTQY
TRBV10-1	.	TRBJ2-1	ASGQGAPNEQF
TRBV15	.	TRBJ1-3	ATSRGQGMLSSGNTIY
TRBV5-6	.	TRBJ1-3	ASSTTGTRNTIY
TRBV2	once	TRBJ1-4	ASTRDRASATNEKLF
TRBV7-3	.	TRBJ2-1	ASSPVLAGGGEQF
TRBV6-1	once	TRBJ1-4	ASSEETDEKLF
TRBV7-8	.	TRBJ1-1	ASSALTGPNTEAF
TRBV2	.	TRBJ1-2	ASSSGTGSYGYT
TRBV28	.	TRBJ1-2	ASSLSDYGYT
TRBV7-9	.	TRBJ2-3	ASSRTGGADTQY
TRBV7-9	.	TRBJ2-1	ASSLGSGGQIYNEQF
TRBV20-1	.	TRBJ1-1	SAINYPGAF
TRBV12-3/TRBV12-4	few	TRBJ1-6	ASSLGPSPLH
TRBV14	.	TRBJ1-1	ASSQVVRAEAF
TRBV7-3	.	TRBJ2-3	ASSSGLAGTDTQY
TRBV9	.	TRBJ2-7	ASSLDRGSAEQY
TRBV7-2	few	TRBJ1-5	ASTHGTGGTPQH
TRBV5-1	.	TRBJ1-4	ASSGGTKVGLPNEKLF
TRBV6-2/TRBV6-3	.	TRBJ1-5	ASRPTGYGNQPQH
TRBV5-1	.	TRBJ1-5	ASSPGGRDYSNQPQH
TRBV7-8	.	TRBJ2-7	ASLGTGDYEQY
TRBV6-1	.	TRBJ2-1	ASSEGGGGEQF
TRBV20-1	.	TRBJ1-2	SAGNNYGYT
TRBV7-8	few	TRBJ1-2	ASSLDRNAGYT
TRBV5-1	.	TRBJ2-7	ASSLTSGRYEQY